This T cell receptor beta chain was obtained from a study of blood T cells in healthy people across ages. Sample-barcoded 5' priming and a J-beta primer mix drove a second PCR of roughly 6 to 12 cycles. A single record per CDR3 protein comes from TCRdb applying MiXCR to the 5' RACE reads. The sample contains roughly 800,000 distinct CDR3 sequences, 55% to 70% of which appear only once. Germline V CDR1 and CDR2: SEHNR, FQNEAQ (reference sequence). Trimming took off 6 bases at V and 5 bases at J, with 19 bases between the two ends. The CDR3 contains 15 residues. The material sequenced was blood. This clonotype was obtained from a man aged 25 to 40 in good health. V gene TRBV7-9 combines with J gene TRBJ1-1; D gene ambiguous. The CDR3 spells CASRDREQLYTEAFF. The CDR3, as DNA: TGTGCCAGCAGGGATAGGGAGCAGCTATATACTGAAGCTTTCTTT.